This T cell receptor (beta chain) stems from a study of blood T cell repertoires in COVID-19. Across the whole study: Collection of acute and convalescent COVID-19 samples took place in the United States, Italy and Spain. The analysed material was cDNA or gDNA that came from T cells, B-cell-depleted T cells, or PBMCs.

The germline V gene has CDR1 SGHNT and CDR2 YENEEA. With V trimmed by 5 bases and J by 2 bases, 8 bases remained unmatched. The CDR3 is made up of 15 amino acids. This table comes from immunoSEQ multiplex PCR, and its TCRdb copy is limited to in-frame clones, with some not included. The table lists some 350,000 clones, about 87% of them singletons. The Seattle patients, enrolled during active infection, were followed longitudinally. The sample comprised peripheral blood. The chain carries TRBV11-3 and TRBJ2-5; 7 nucleotides align to TRBD1. The receptor was isolated from a woman between 45 and 65 years old with COVID-19, enrolled during active disease. CDR3 protein: CASSPRQGQQETQYF. CDR3 sequence (DNA): TGTGCCAGCAGCCCGCGACAGGGTCAACAAGAGACCCAGTACTTC.